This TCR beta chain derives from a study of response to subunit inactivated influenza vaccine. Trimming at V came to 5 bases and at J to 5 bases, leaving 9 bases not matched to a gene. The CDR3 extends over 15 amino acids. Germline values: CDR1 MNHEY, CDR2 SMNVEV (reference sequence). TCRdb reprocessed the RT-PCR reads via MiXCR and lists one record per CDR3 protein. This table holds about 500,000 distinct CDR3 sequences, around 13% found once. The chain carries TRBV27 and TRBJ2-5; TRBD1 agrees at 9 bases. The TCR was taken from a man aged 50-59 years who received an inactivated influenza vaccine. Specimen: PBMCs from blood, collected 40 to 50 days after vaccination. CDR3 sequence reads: CASSAPATGGETQYF. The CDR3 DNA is TGTGCCAGCAGTGCACCGGCGACAGGGGGGGAGACCCAGTACTTC.